A selection of T cell receptor beta chains follows, all from one sample in a study of OX40 agonist ivuxolimab in advanced cancers. Some clones are missing from TCRdb's copy, which holds only in-frame ones; the method was immunoSEQ multiplex PCR. The sample yields 70,000 to 75,000 clones, about 88% seen once. Sample: CD4+ or CD8+ T cells sorted from blood, taken in a trial of the OX40 agonist ivuxolimab. All receptors come from an adult with an advanced solid tumor such as melanoma, head and neck, liver or kidney cancer. CDR3s include the opening cysteine and the closing phenylalanine or tryptophan. A D gene is named only where the DNA matches it firmly. Expanded clones get a size class; other rows say once, few or many, or leave the size out.

TRBJ1-3 TRBD1 TRBV11-3 . CASSLAHQQGANTIYF TGTGCCAGCAGCTTAGCACACCAACAGGGGGCGAACACCATATATTTT
TRBJ2-1 TRBD1 TRBV27 . CASSLLGTGLGNEQFF TGTGCCAGCAGTTTACTTGGGACAGGGTTGGGGAATGAGCAGTTCTTC
TRBJ1-2 . TRBV7-2 . CASASAGPYGYTF TGTGCCAGCGCCTCGGCAGGGCCCTATGGCTACACCTTC
TRBJ2-7 TRBD1 TRBV6-6 . CASGGQGPYEQYF TGTGCCAGCGGCGGACAGGGGCCCTACGAGCAGTACTTC
TRBJ2-7 TRBD2 TRBV28 . CASSLTSGRYEQYF TGTGCCAGCAGTTTAACTAGCGGGAGGTACGAGCAGTACTTC
TRBJ1-5 . TRBV28 . CASSSREPQHF TGTGCCAGCAGTTCGAGGGAGCCCCAGCATTTT
TRBJ2-1 TRBD2 TRBV18 . CASSPPSGTSGSNEQFF TGTGCCAGCTCACCACCCTCCGGGACTAGCGGGAGCAATGAGCAGTTCTTC
TRBJ2-1 . TRBV4-3 . CASSPAGASSYNEQFF TGCGCCAGCAGCCCGGCGGGGGCCAGCTCCTACAATGAGCAGTTCTTC
TRBJ2-1 TRBD2 TRBV5-1 . CASSLSVPSGKGEQFF TGCGCCAGCAGCTTGTCCGTCCCTAGCGGGAAGGGTGAGCAGTTCTTC
TRBJ2-1 . TRBV27 . CASSFSSTVEQFF TGTGCCAGCAGTTTTTCCTCGACGGTTGAGCAGTTCTTC
TRBJ2-1 TRBD2 TRBV9 . CASSVVAAGGYNEQFF TGTGCCAGCAGCGTAGTAGCGGCGGGAGGTTATAATGAGCAGTTCTTC
TRBJ2-3 . TRBV28 . CASSLGTPTDTQYF TGTGCCAGCAGTCTCGGCACTCCCACAGATACGCAGTATTTT
TRBJ2-7 TRBD2 TRBV18 . CASSPQAGGPPYEQYF TGTGCCAGCTCACCTCAAGCGGGAGGGCCCCCCTACGAGCAGTACTTC
TRBJ1-4 . TRBV4-2 . CASSQDPTGTNEKLFF TGTGCCAGCAGCCAAGATCCGACGGGGACTAATGAAAAACTGTTTTTT
TRBJ2-1 TRBD2 TRBV9 once CASSALAGDNNEQFF TGTGCCAGCAGCGCATTAGCGGGAGATAACAATGAGCAGTTCTTC
TRBJ2-3 . TRBV5-5 . CASIRSSGSTDTQYF TGTGCCAGCATAAGGTCTTCGGGAAGCACAGATACGCAGTATTTT
TRBJ2-3 . TRBV28 . CASKRDTQYF TGTGCCAGCAAGAGAGATACGCAGTATTTT
TRBJ1-1 . TRBV19 . CASSILGALGLFF TGTGCCAGTAGTATATTGGGGGCGCTGGGGTTGTTCTTT
TRBJ1-4 . TRBV10-3 . CATKEGSDEKLFF TGTGCCACCAAGGAGGGCAGTGATGAAAAACTGTTTTTT
TRBJ2-3 . TRBV4-2 . CASRGGVGTDTQYF TGTGCCAGCCGAGGAGGCGTTGGCACAGATACGCAGTATTTT
TRBJ2-7 . TRBV11-3 . CASSLVPRAEQYF TGTGCCAGCAGCTTAGTCCCCCGAGCGGAGCAGTACTTC
TRBJ2-1 TRBD1 TRBV7-8 few CASSLDRGQSIEQFF TGTGCCAGCAGCTTAGACAGGGGGCAGAGTATTGAGCAGTTCTTC
TRBJ2-5 TRBD1 TRBV7-9 . CASSSYRGRWETQYF TGTGCCAGCAGCTCCTACAGGGGGCGTTGGGAGACCCAGTACTTC
TRBJ1-5 . TRBV29-1 few CSVVLQGGQPQHF TGCAGCGTTGTGCTCCAGGGTGGCCAGCCCCAGCATTTT
TRBJ2-1 TRBD2 TRBV5-1 . CASSLLADSYNEQFF TGCGCCAGCAGCCTGCTAGCGGACTCCTACAATGAGCAGTTCTTC
TRBJ2-1 . TRBV4-2 . CASSQDRAGHEQFF TGTGCCAGCAGCCAAGATCGGGCGGGCCATGAGCAGTTCTTC
TRBJ1-2 TRBD1 TRBV6-5 . CASSPDRGDGYTF TGTGCCAGCAGTCCCGACAGGGGGGATGGCTACACCTTC
TRBJ2-1 TRBD2 TRBV28 . CASSLRTSGGYNEQFF TGTGCCAGCAGTCTCCGGACTAGCGGGGGGTACAATGAGCAGTTCTTC
TRBJ2-5 . TRBV5-1 few CASSLTQETQYF TGCGCCAGCAGCTTGACCCAAGAGACCCAGTACTTC
TRBJ2-7 TRBD1 TRBV7-2 . CASSPQGDGQYF TGTGCCAGCAGTCCACAGGGGGATGGGCAGTACTTC